This T cell receptor beta chain was recorded in a study of naive and memory T cell subsets. The library had UMIs added by 3' ligation of an oligonucleotide to TCR cDNA. Adult healthy volunteers gave 2.5 ml peripheral blood for whole-blood RNA. Cells were not sorted; total RNA input targeted roughly 1 to 1000 ng. This clonotype has ten or more counts. CDR3 size: 23 residues. Germline CDR1 and CDR2: MNHEY and SMNVEV (reference sequence). Trimming took 5 bases from V and 4 from J; bases not matched to a gene: 25. Amplification of ligated cDNA took four PCR rounds with SP2 and nested alpha and beta constant primers. TCRdb reprocessed the 5' RACE reads with MiXCR, giving one entry per CDR3 protein. The sample has roughly 62,000 distinct CDR3 sequences, under 10% seen once.

The chain carries TRBV27 and TRBJ2-5, with 16 nucleotides matching TRBD2. This sequence originates from a female donor in good health. CDR3 region: CASSRHSPGLAGGREDRGETQYF. Written as DNA, the CDR3 is TGTGCCAGCAGTCGTCACTCCCCGGGACTAGCGGGGGGGCGGGAGGATCGAGGAGAGACCCAGTACTTC.